This T cell receptor (beta chain) appears in the sequencing data of a study of T cells after yellow fever vaccination (dated by TCRdb to the late 2010s). Looking at the study overall: The SMART-Seq v4 Ultra Low Input RNA kit was used to prepare libraries from fractions with low cell numbers. Bulk TCR alpha and beta repertoires were sequenced longitudinally to track T-cell clones before and after primary and booster YFV17D yellow fever vaccination. Blood samples were taken at several timepoints before and after primary and secondary immunization, and bulk PBMC replicates and cell subsets were isolated. The cohort comprised two healthy male donors, one aged 18 to 30 and one aged 30 to 40 years. Points the paper makes about the study in general: Most clones expanded after primary vaccination (around 96% of CD4 and roughly 91% of CD8) were re-detected after the booster, suggesting that broad memory maintenance occurred. The secondary T-cell response was weaker than the primary response but faster, peaking on day 5 instead of day 15. Because abundant contaminating clonotypes from the bulk population could be contained in FACS-sorted repertoires, computational filtering was required. Because the study included only two donors, the extent to which the findings can be generalized is limited. A small fraction of clonotypes showed up in both the CD4 and CD8 compartments, probably as a result of convergent recombination.

Via the germline V gene, CDR1 is SGHTA and CDR2 FQGNSA. The CDR3 starts with the cysteine, ends with the phenylalanine, and has 16 residues. The CDR3 DNA has 48 bases and is translated from base 1. After removal of 6 bases from V and 5 bases from J, the junction retains 12 bases not matched to a gene. What the treatment or condition label conveys for this sample: live attenuated yellow fever vaccine strain. At each blood-draw timepoint, two biological replicates of bulk PBMCs were collected. A standard Ficoll-Paque protocol was used to isolate PBMCs from peripheral blood. RNA was extracted with TriZol from bulk PBMCs, CD4 and CD8 fractions, and dextramer-positive and dextramer-negative fractions. Reads for this sample came from an Illumina NovaSeq 6000. TCR cDNA was synthesized by 5'RACE template switching, which introduced a universal primer site and unique molecular identifiers. cDNA synthesis was primed from both the TCR alpha and TCR beta constant segments. Library amplification involved two PCR steps, and the second step added sample barcodes and sequencing adapters. Sequencing of libraries was performed on Illumina HiSeq 2500 (2x100 bp) or NovaSeq (2x150 bp). Per the original workflow: Reads were demultiplexed and collapsed into UMI consensus sequences with MIGEC, and V(D)J alignment was performed with MiXCR. Vaccine-responding clonotypes were defined with edgeR using replicate PBMC samples, requiring FDR below 0.01 and a log2 fold change above 5 up to day 15. Bulk clonotypes were assigned CD4 or CD8 identity according to which sequenced CD4 or CD8 repertoire held them at higher abundance. Through fastp at Q25 and MiXCR, TCRdb rebuilt clones from the public reads, retaining in-frame beta chains. CDR3 protein duplicates are merged, each entry listing the most common genes and DNA. The V and J calls were not made by the authors but by TCRdb's processing. In this sample the table shows 400,000 to 450,000 distinct CDR3 sequences, approximately 18% of which occur a single time. The ten most abundant clones make up roughly a sixth of the sample.

This clonotype was observed a few times. The antigen it recognizes is unknown. Base-call qualities are not available, and no considerably larger clone is one nucleotide away. The sequence is built from TRBV7-2 and TRBJ2-5, with 10 middle bases fitting TRBD2. The TCR comes from a man in his late teens or twenties who received the YFV17D yellow fever vaccine. The sample here was PBMCs, taken before the yellow fever booster vaccination. The sequence in DNA is TGTGCCAGCAGACCGATACTAGCGGGGCTTTCGGAGACCCAGTACTTC. Its protein product is CASRPILAGLSETQYF.